The clone carrying this T cell receptor beta chain has a handful of counts. Its antigen is unidentified. Each cDNA molecule carried a unique molecular identifier. TCRdb used MiXCR to reprocess the 5' RACE reads, holding one entry per CDR3 protein. The repertoire has approximately 100,000 distinct CDR3 sequences, approximately 11% of them found once; the top ten carry roughly 5%. This entry comes from a study of early T cells in non-severe SARS-CoV-2 infection. General observations from the study: CD4 and private specificities were missed by VDJdb matching, which favored anti-spike CD8 responses.

The sequence came from an adult who was a healthcare worker with PCR-confirmed SARS-CoV-2 infection or an uninfected control (not recorded which). The sequencing input was whole blood.

The CDR3 nucleotides read TGTGCCAGCGGGTACAGGGATTCGGGCACTGAAGCTTTCTTT. It translates to CASGYRDSGTEAFF. The chain links TRBV6-5 to TRBJ1-1; D possibly corresponds to TRBD1 (6 bases). The CDR3 totals 14 residues. V lost 8 bases and J 4 bases, leaving 17 bases between the germline ends. Germline lookup yields CDR1 MNHEY and CDR2 SVGAGI.